This TCR beta chain stems from a study of blood T cell repertoires in COVID-19. Study-wide background: Sites across the United States, Italy and Spain contributed samples from acute and convalescent COVID-19. PBMCs, B-cell-depleted T cells, or T cells provided the cDNA or gDNA that made up the material.

CDR3 size: 14 residues. Germline values: CDR1 MNHEY, CDR2 SVGAGI. The V end lost 6 bases, the J end lost 6 bases, and 16 bases lay between the germline ends. Study processing details: From reference gene primer amplification, estimates of nucleated cell counts were derived. Clones were sequenced by immunoSEQ multiplex PCR, and TCRdb holds only the in-frame ones, with some missing. V, J and clone size derive from that table, while D and trimming were established from the DNA sequence. Among about 200,000 clones listed, about nine tenths were seen once. The V gene is TRBV6-5, the J gene TRBJ2-3; TRBD2 might be the D (6 bases). This clonotype was sampled from an older man with acute or convalescent COVID-19. The sample comprised peripheral blood. The CDR3 region is CASSRDSVADTQYF. DNA for the CDR3: TGTGCCAGCAGCCGGGACTCCGTGGCGGATACGCAGTATTTT.